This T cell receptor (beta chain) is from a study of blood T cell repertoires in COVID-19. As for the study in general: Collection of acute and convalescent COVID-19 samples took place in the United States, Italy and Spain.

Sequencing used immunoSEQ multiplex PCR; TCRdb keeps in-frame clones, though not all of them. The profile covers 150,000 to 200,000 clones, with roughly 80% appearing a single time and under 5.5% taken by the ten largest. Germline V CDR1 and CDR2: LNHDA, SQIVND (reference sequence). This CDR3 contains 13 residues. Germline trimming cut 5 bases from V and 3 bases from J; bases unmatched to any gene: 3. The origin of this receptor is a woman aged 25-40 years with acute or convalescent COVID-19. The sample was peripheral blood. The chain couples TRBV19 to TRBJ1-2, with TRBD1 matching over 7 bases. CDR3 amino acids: CASSLRGYYGYTF. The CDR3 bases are TGTGCCAGTAGTCTCAGGGGGTACTATGGCTACACCTTC.